Below, 31 T cell receptor beta chains from the same sample are listed, as sequenced in a study of PD-L1 blockade in urothelial cancer. Using immunoSEQ multiplex PCR, the repertoire was profiled, and TCRdb retains in-frame clones only, with some absent. The table lists approximately 110,000 clones, around 93% of them singletons. Noted time point: peripheral blood 6 weeks after treatment start. The sequencing here drew on PBMCs, taken around atezolizumab (anti-PD-L1) treatment. These receptors were collected from a man aged 60-69 years with urothelial cancer.

This clone was seen just once. The CDR3 nucleotides are TGTGCCAGCAGCCCCAGACTAGCGGGAAACAATGAGCAGTTCTTC. Its protein product is CASSPRLAGNNEQFF. V is TRBV5-4 and J is TRBJ2-1; 11 bases match TRBD2. This CDR3 has 15 residues. Germline-derived CDR1 and CDR2 are SGHNT and YYREEE (reference sequence). V shed 4 bases and J 5 bases; nucleotides not matched to a gene: 5.

The CDR3, as DNA: TGTGCCAGCAGCGTAGAAGGGGTAACTGAAGCTTTCTTT. It encodes CASSVEGVTEAFF. V gene TRBV9 combines with J gene TRBJ1-1; D is possibly TRBD1 (5 bases). V gave up 0 bases and J gave up 5 bases, with 8 bases separating them. The germline V gene encodes CDR1 SGDLS and CDR2 YYNGEE. The CDR3 is made up of 13 amino acids.

The chain uses TRBV19 and TRBJ1-3; D remains unclear. Germline V CDR1 and CDR2: LNHDA, SQIVND (reference sequence). The CDR3 runs to 14 residues. V lost 3 bases, J lost 4 bases, and 10 bases lay in between. In DNA, the CDR3 is TGTGCCAGTAGTATCGACGGAGTAGGAAACACCATATATTTT. It yields the protein CASSIDGVGNTIYF.

The rearrangement joins TRBV30 to TRBJ1-1, with 10 nucleotides matching TRBD1. The V segment lost 5 bases and the J segment 3 bases; nucleotides outside the gene matches: 3. Germline-derived CDR1 and CDR2 are GTSNPN and SVGIG (reference sequence). The CDR3 runs 13 residues. The CDR3, as DNA: TGTGCCTGGGGGACAGGGGTCTACACTGAAGCTTTCTTT. Protein product: CAWGTGVYTEAFF.

The chain links TRBV28 to TRBJ1-2, with 7 bases fitting TRBD1. The CDR3 contains 15 residues. V shed 6 bases, J shed 4 bases, and the junction held 11 bases outside the gene matches. The germline gives CDR1 MDHEN, CDR2 SYDVKM. CDR3 sequence (DNA): TGTGCCAGCAGGCCCCGACGACAGGGAGCCTATGGCTACACCTTC. Its protein is CASRPRRQGAYGYTF.

This clone was seen a handful of times. The J gene is TRBJ1-1, the V gene TRBV19, with 8 nucleotides matching TRBD1. CDR1 and CDR2 from the germline V gene are LNHDA and SQIVND (reference sequence). The V gene end was trimmed by 4 bases and the J gene end by 4 bases; junction bases not matched to a gene: 5. The CDR3 is 14 amino acids. CDR3 sequence (DNA): TGTGCCAGTAGTAAGCGGGACAGGATCACTGAAGCTTTCTTT. This gives the protein CASSKRDRITEAFF.

V usage is TRBV27 and J usage is TRBJ2-3; the D is unclear. V shed 4 bases and J shed 8 bases, with 7 bases lying between them. Germline V gene lookup returns CDR1 MNHEY and CDR2 SMNVEV (reference sequence). This CDR3 spans 11 amino acids. CDR3 bases: TGTGCCAGCAGTTCCCCATCTACGCAGTATTTT. This sequence encodes CASSSPSTQYF.

This chain joins TRBV7-2 and TRBJ1-3; no reliable D call. CDR1 and CDR2 from the germline V gene are SGHTA and FQGNSA. The germline V and J ends were trimmed by 8 bases and 0 bases, with 14 bases remaining between them. The CDR3 is made up of 15 amino acids. CDR3 in amino acids: CASALVESSGNTIYF. The CDR3 DNA reads TGTGCCAGCGCACTGGTAGAGAGCTCTGGAAACACCATATATTTT.

This chain connects TRBV7-2 to TRBJ2-5, with TRBD2 as a possible D gene (5 bases). Deletions cut 6 bases from V and 2 bases from J, with 10 bases between. This CDR3 has 13 residues. Germline CDR1 and CDR2: SGHTA and FQGNSA. The CDR3 spells CASSLRTQETQYF. DNA for the CDR3: TGTGCCAGCAGTCTAAGGACTCAAGAGACCCAGTACTTC.

The chain recombines TRBV28 with TRBJ2-1; a possible D gene is TRBD1 (5 bases). The CDR3 sequence is 16 residues long. Trimming shortened V by 5 bases and J by 1 base, and 15 bases separated the two germline ends. Looked up from germline, CDR1 is MDHEN and CDR2 is SYDVKM. The CDR3 sequence is CASSTASDNSYNEQFF. For the CDR3, the DNA is TGTGCCAGCAGTACCGCCTCGGACAATTCCTACAATGAGCAGTTCTTC.

The rearrangement links TRBV6-1 to TRBJ1-3; D possibly corresponds to TRBD1 (5 bases). Germline CDR1 MNHNS, CDR2 SASEGT. The V gene lost 7 bases and the J gene lost 3 bases, with 13 bases spanning the gap. This CDR3 comprises 14 residues. The CDR3 nucleotides are TGTGCCAGCACTGTAGACAGCTATGGAAACACCATATATTTT. Translated, it gives CASTVDSYGNTIYF.

The V gene is TRBV7-2, the J gene TRBJ1-5; 11 bases line up with TRBD1. The length of the CDR3 is 15 residues. The V gene's germline CDR1 is SGHTA and CDR2 FQGNSA. The V gene end was trimmed by 3 bases and the J gene end by 7 bases; junction bases not matched to a gene: 5. CDR3 sequence reads: CASSLRTGGGQPQHF. The DNA for the CDR3 is TGTGCCAGCAGCTTGCGGACAGGGGGCGGACAGCCCCAGCATTTT.

This chain joins TRBV10-3 and TRBJ2-7; 8 bases fit TRBD1. V was pared by 6 bases and J by 4 bases, with 14 bases of the junction left unmatched. The CDR3 loop spans 16 amino acids. The V gene's germline CDR1 is ENHRY and CDR2 SYGVKD. CDR3 nucleotide sequence: TGTGCCATCAGGGATTTAGCCGGACAGGGAGGTTACGAGCAGTACTTC. Amino acid sequence: CAIRDLAGQGGYEQYF.

V usage is TRBV7-2 and J usage is TRBJ1-3; no clear D gene. Germline CDR1 reads SGHTA; CDR2 reads FQGNSA. Deletions cut 5 bases from V and 4 bases from J, with 12 bases between. The CDR3 totals 14 residues. The CDR3 DNA follows: TGTGCCAGCAGCCGGAAGGTGGGCGGAAACACCATATATTTT. This sequence encodes CASSRKVGGNTIYF.

The V call is TRBV7-3, the J call TRBJ2-1; perhaps TRBD2 as D (6 bases). Trimming took off 3 bases at V and 4 bases at J, with 10 bases between the two ends. Germline CDR1 SGHTA, CDR2 FQGTGA. The CDR3 length is 14 residues. The CDR3 is CASSFLAGYNEQFF. In nucleotides, the CDR3 is TGTGCCAGCAGCTTTTTGGCGGGATACAATGAGCAGTTCTTC.

The chain is built from TRBV29-1 and TRBJ2-7, with D possibly matching TRBD1 (5 bases). Trimming took off 3 bases at V and 5 bases at J, with 11 bases between the two ends. The CDR3 is 12 residues long. The germline gives CDR1 SQVTM, CDR2 ANQGSEA. In DNA, the CDR3 is TGCAGCGTTGATGACCAGGGCCACGAGCAGTACTTC. It yields the protein CSVDDQGHEQYF.

CDR3 amino acids: CASTRENQPQHF. DNA for the CDR3: TGTGCCAGCACGAGAGAAAATCAGCCCCAGCATTTT. V and J are TRBV2 and TRBJ1-5; no reliable D call. Trimming cost V 7 bases and J 4 bases, with 8 bases left between them. Germline V gene sequence: CDR1 SNHLY, CDR2 FYNNEI. The CDR3 covers 12 residues. Full variable domain (rest looked up from reference TRBV2 and TRBJ1-5): EPEVTQTPSHQVTQMGQEVILRCVPISNHLYFYWYRQILGQKVEFLVSFYNNEISEKSEIFDDQFSVERPDGSNFTLKIRSTKLEDSAMYFCASTRENQPQHFGDGTRLSIL.

The chain carries TRBV10-3 and TRBJ2-2; maybe TRBD2 (6 bases). Trimming left V 6 bases short and J 1 base short, with 9 bases between. The CDR3 has 14 residues. The germline V gene encodes CDR1 ENHRY and CDR2 SYGVKD. The CDR3: CAIRSSENTGELFF. CDR3 nucleotide sequence: TGTGCCATCAGATCTAGCGAGAACACCGGGGAGCTGTTTTTT.

V gene TRBV7-6 combines with J gene TRBJ1-5; D might be TRBD1 (5 bases). From germline, CDR1 is SGHVS and CDR2 FNYEAQ. V was trimmed by 0 bases and J by 4 bases, leaving 7 bases between them. This CDR3 region has 14 residues. The CDR3 bases are TGTGCCAGCAGCTTAGCAGGGGCGAATCAGCCCCAGCATTTT. Protein: CASSLAGANQPQHF.

The CDR3 DNA reads as TGCGCCAGCAGCTTGGACCTAGACACTGAAGCTTTCTTT. As protein: CASSLDLDTEAFF. This chain connects TRBV5-1 to TRBJ1-1; unclear D gene. Trimming shortened V by 0 bases and J by 3 bases, and 6 bases separated the two germline ends. This CDR3 region has 13 residues. Looked up from germline, CDR1 is SGHRS and CDR2 is YFSETQ.

The V and J genes are TRBV28 and TRBJ1-5; 7 nucleotides agree with TRBD1. Germline V lookup: CDR1 MDHEN, CDR2 SYDVKM. The CDR3 loop spans 14 amino acids. J was trimmed by 4 bases and V by 8 bases; bases with no gene match: 8. The CDR3 DNA is TGTGCCAGCCGAACAGGGGCGAGAAATCAGCCCCAGCATTTT. It specifies CASRTGARNQPQHF.

This chain links TRBV7-2 with TRBJ2-7; 8 nucleotides match TRBD2. The junction had 8 bases not matched to a gene; V was cut back by 1 base and J by 0 bases. Germline loops: CDR1 SGHTA, CDR2 FQGNSA. The CDR3 is made up of 17 amino acids. CDR3 nucleotide sequence: TGTGCCAGCAGCTTAGTGGCGGGAGGTTCCAGCTCCTACGAGCAGTACTTC. Amino acid sequence: CASSLVAGGSSSYEQYF.

The chain links TRBV5-5 to TRBJ1-2; 7 nucleotides agree with TRBD1. This CDR3 region has 13 residues. V was pared by 1 base and J by 10 bases, with 7 bases of the junction left unmatched. CDR1 and CDR2 from the germline V gene are SGHKS and YYEKEE (reference sequence). The DNA for the CDR3 is TGTGCCAGCAGCTTGACAGGGGAAATTGACTACACCTTC. This encodes CASSLTGEIDYTF.

This clone came up once. The V call is TRBV11-2, the J call TRBJ2-1; D not certain. This CDR3 contains 14 residues. Germline CDR1 reads SGHAT; CDR2 reads FQNNGV. The V end was cut by 4 bases, the J end by 7 bases, with 14 bases between. CDR3 nucleotides: TGTGCCAGCAGCTCCCCGGTTACCCGGAATGAGCAGTTCTTC. It encodes CASSSPVTRNEQFF.

The DNA of the CDR3 is TGTGCCAGCAGTCGGGGACTAGCCAATGAGCAGTTCTTC. It specifies CASSRGLANEQFF. This chain links TRBV11-2 with TRBJ2-1; 9 nucleotides line up with TRBD2. Germline lookup yields CDR1 SGHAT and CDR2 FQNNGV. The CDR3 has 13 amino acids. Germline trimming cut 6 bases from V and 6 bases from J; bases unmatched to any gene: 3. The full variable domain, with the rest looked up from reference TRBV11-2 and TRBJ2-1, is EAGVAQSPRYKIIEKRQSVAFWCNPISGHATLYWYQQILGQGPKLLIQFQNNGVVDDSQLPKDRFSAERLKGVDSTLKIQPAKLEDSAVYLCASSRGLANEQFFGPGTRLTVL.

This clone was seen just once. The chain combines TRBV2 with TRBJ1-1; maybe TRBD1 (5 bases). V lost 6 bases, J lost 1 base, and 12 bases lay in between. The CDR3 loop spans 14 amino acids. Germline assignment: CDR1 SNHLY and CDR2 FYNNEI. The CDR3 loop reads CASRPMTANTEAFF. The CDR3 region has the DNA TGTGCCAGCAGGCCCATGACAGCGAACACTGAAGCTTTCTTT.

The gene calls are TRBV5-8 and TRBJ2-5; 10 nucleotides line up with TRBD1. This CDR3 contains 13 residues. The V and J ends lost 9 bases and 1 base, in that order; junction bases with no gene match: 3. Germline assignment: CDR1 SGHTS and CDR2 YDEGEE. The CDR3 spells CATRDRGQETQYF. DNA of the CDR3: TGTGCCACCCGGGACAGGGGCCAAGAGACCCAGTACTTC.

The chain is built from TRBV9 and TRBJ2-1; 9 bases line up with TRBD2. The CDR3 covers 16 residues. Germline lookup yields CDR1 SGDLS and CDR2 YYNGEE. J gave up 3 bases and V 1 base, and 5 bases lay outside the gene matches. Written as DNA, the CDR3 is TGTGCCAGCAGCGTAACGGGCGGGAGGGACTACAATGAGCAGTTCTTC. Protein sequence: CASSVTGGRDYNEQFF.

The CDR3, as DNA: TGTGCCAGCTCACCTAGCTCGGGGGGTGGCAATCAGCCCCAGCATTTT. Amino acids: CASSPSSGGGNQPQHF. The chain carries TRBV18 and TRBJ1-5, with D possibly matching TRBD1 (5 bases). Germline lookup yields CDR1 KGHSH and CDR2 LQKENI. Trimming pared 3 bases from V and 2 bases from J, leaving 14 bases between. The CDR3 length is 16 residues.

The chain is built from TRBV21-1 and TRBJ2-5; the table's D gene call, TRBD2, was not cross checked with the DNA. TRBV21-1 is classified as a pseudogene. The CDR3 runs to 16 residues. CDR3 sequence reads: CASSKVLSGSAETQYF. The CDR3, as DNA: TGTGCCAGCAGCAAAGTGTTAAGCGGGAGTGCGGAGACCCAGTACTTC.

The chain links TRBV11-2 to TRBJ2-1; 9 positions agree with TRBD1. The CDR3 is made up of 15 amino acids. V lost 5 bases to trimming and J lost 2 bases; unmatched junction nucleotides: 4. Germline CDR1 is SGHAT and CDR2 is FQNNGV. CDR3 protein: CASSPRTGAYNEQFF. The CDR3 DNA is TGTGCCAGCAGCCCCCGGACAGGGGCCTACAATGAGCAGTTCTTC.